The 13 T cell receptor beta chains listed next were all sequenced from one sample in a study of T cells in Graves' hyperthyroidism and ophthalmopathy. The investigators amplified TCR beta CDR3 regions from RNA transcripts. The study used the HTBI primer set for a first-round RT-PCR of the TCR CDR3. Each CDR3 protein gets one entry after TCRdb re-called the multiplex PCR reads with MiXCR. The sample contains about 570,000 distinct CDR3 sequences, around 45% of which appear only once. Input material: peripheral blood or thyroid tissue (not recorded which). These receptors came from an adult woman with Graves' disease, either hyperthyroidism or ophthalmopathy (not recorded which).

This clonotype was seen ten or more times. The chain couples TRBV7-9 to TRBJ2-7; D remains unclear. Between the trimmed V and J ends, which lost 5 bases and 1 base, there was a span of 21 bases. The CDR3 totals 17 residues. Germline CDR1 and CDR2: SEHNR and FQNEAQ (reference sequence). This CDR3 is CASSPPPGWSDSYEQYF. DNA of the CDR3: TGTGCCAGCAGCCCCCCACCTGGGTGGAGCGATTCCTACGAGCAGTACTTC. The full variable domain, with the rest looked up from reference TRBV7-9 and TRBJ2-7, is DTGVSQNPRHKITKRGQNVTFRCDPISEHNRLYWYRQTLGQGPEFLTYFQNEAQLEKSRLLSDRFSAERPKGSFSTLEIQRTEQGDSAMYLCASSPPPGWSDSYEQYFGPGTRLTVT.

This sequence joins TRBV5-1 and TRBJ1-1; TRBD1 is a possible D gene (6 bases). The CDR3 length is 14 residues. V lost 3 bases and J lost 1, with 10 bases in between. Germline V gene lookup returns CDR1 SGHRS and CDR2 YFSETQ. The CDR3 sequence is CASSSEGGNTEAFF. The CDR3 DNA follows: TGCGCCAGCAGCTCCGAGGGGGGGAACACTGAAGCTTTCTTT.

The rearrangement uses TRBV6-5 and TRBJ2-5, with D unclear. Trimming stripped 1 base from V and 5 bases from J, with 17 bases between. The CDR3 has 16 amino acids. Germline values: CDR1 MNHEY, CDR2 SVGAGI. The CDR3 is CASSYYKMALEETQYF. CDR3 coding DNA: TGTGCCAGCAGTTACTATAAAATGGCTCTGGAGGAGACCCAGTACTTC.

The chain employs TRBV9 and TRBJ1-5; D uncertain. Germline V gives CDR1 SGDLS, CDR2 YYNGEE. V was trimmed by 3 bases and J by 4 bases, leaving 14 bases between them. The CDR3 is made up of 15 amino acids. The CDR3: CASSGSRAENQPQHF. For the CDR3, the DNA is TGTGCCAGCAGCGGATCCCGGGCCGAAAATCAGCCCCAGCATTTT. The full variable domain, with the rest looked up from reference TRBV9 and TRBJ1-5, is DSGVTQTPKHLITATGQRVTLRCSPRSGDLSVYWYQQSLDQGLQFLIQYYNGEERAKGNILERFSAQQFPDLHSELNLSSLELGDSALYFCASSGSRAENQPQHFGDGTRLSIL.

The chain employs TRBV9 and TRBJ1-3; a weak D match, TRBD1 (5 bases). The CDR3 contains 13 residues. CDR1 and CDR2 from the germline V gene are SGDLS and YYNGEE. Trimming removed 3 bases at V and 11 bases at J, with 15 bases between. This CDR3 is CASSGSRDFAIYF. The CDR3 nucleotides are TGTGCCAGCAGCGGATCCCGGGACTTCGCCATATATTTT. The full variable domain, with the rest looked up from reference TRBV9 and TRBJ1-3, is DSGVTQTPKHLITATGQRVTLRCSPRSGDLSVYWYQQSLDQGLQFLIQYYNGEERAKGNILERFSAQQFPDLHSELNLSSLELGDSALYFCASSGSRDFAIYFGEGSWLTVV.

This clonotype was picked up many times. The V call is TRBV5-1, the J call TRBJ1-1; D is perhaps TRBD1 (5 bases). Germline V gene data show CDR1 as SGHRS and CDR2 as YFSETQ. V was shortened by 5 bases and J by 6 bases, with 11 bases between the two germline ends. The CDR3 has 12 residues. The CDR3 is CASRLGESEAFF. In nucleotides, the CDR3 is TGCGCCAGCAGGTTAGGGGAGTCTGAAGCTTTCTTT.

This clonotype was recorded many times. The chain has TRBV6-2 or TRBV6-3 and TRBJ1-1; D unclear. The V gene lost 4 bases and the J gene lost 5 bases, with 14 bases spanning the gap. The CDR3 extends over 14 amino acids. CDR1 is MNHEY and CDR2 is SVGEGT in the germline V gene. The CDR3 sequence is CASSFLSEYTEAFF. As DNA, the CDR3 is TGTGCCAGCAGTTTCCTCTCAGAGTATACTGAAGCTTTCTTT.

This clonotype was picked up many times. The rearrangement uses TRBV19 and TRBJ2-7; the match to TRBD2 covers 7 bases. The CDR3 length is 17 residues. The junction had 13 bases not matched to a gene; V was cut back by 4 bases and J by 1 base. The germline V gene encodes CDR1 LNHDA and CDR2 SQIVND (reference sequence). CDR3 bases: TGTGCCAGTAGTAGCGAAGGCCCTAGCGGTATTTCCTACGAGCAGTACTTC. It encodes CASSSEGPSGISYEQYF.

This clonotype was counted many times. This sequence joins TRBV29-1 and TRBJ1-4; no clear D gene. The CDR3 length is 13 residues. Trimming pared 7 bases from V and 4 bases from J, leaving 13 bases between. Germline V gene data show CDR1 as SQVTM and CDR2 as ANQGSEA. The CDR3: CSGGEGYNEKLFF. CDR3 DNA: TGCAGCGGGGGTGAGGGCTATAATGAAAAACTGTTTTTT.

This rearrangement joins TRBV19 to TRBJ1-1, with 8 bases aligning to TRBD1. Germline assignment: CDR1 LNHDA and CDR2 SQIVND (reference sequence). After removal of 4 bases from V and 8 bases from J, the junction contained 6 bases not matched to a gene. The CDR3 covers 13 residues. CDR3 region: CASSTGQVAEAFF. The CDR3 region has the DNA TGTGCCAGTAGTACGGGACAGGTGGCGGAAGCTTTCTTT. Full variable domain (missing parts from reference TRBV19 and TRBJ1-1): DGGITQSPKYLFRKEGQNVTLSCEQNLNHDAMYWYRQDPGQGLRLIYYSQIVNDFQKGDIAEGYSVSREKKESFPLTVTSAQKNPTAFYLCASSTGQVAEAFFGQGTRLTVV.

This clonotype was counted ten times or more. V is TRBV2 and J is TRBJ2-7; D assignment may be TRBD1 or TRBD2 (5 bases each). Germline-derived CDR1 and CDR2 are SNHLY and FYNNEI. Deletions cut 7 bases from V and 11 bases from J, with 21 bases between. The CDR3 runs 13 residues. CDR3 loop: CASTDTTRVGEYF. In nucleotides, the CDR3 is TGTGCCAGCACCGATACTACAAGGGTGGGGGAGTACTTC.

In this sample, this clonotype turned up many times. The CDR3 spells CASSHGGRFSGNTIYF. The CDR3 bases are TGTGCCAGCAGCCACGGGGGACGGTTCTCTGGAAACACCATATATTTT. V is TRBV14 and J is TRBJ1-3; TRBD1 might be the D (5 bases). CDR3 size: 16 residues. Deletions cut 3 bases from V and 0 bases from J, with 12 bases between. The germline CDR1 and CDR2 sequences are SGHDN and FVKESK.

This chain links TRBV5-1 with TRBJ1-2; 11 bases fit TRBD1. The CDR3 covers 15 residues. Germline trimming cut 4 bases from V and 9 bases from J; bases unmatched to any gene: 11. CDR1 is SGHRS and CDR2 is YFSETQ in the germline V gene. The CDR3, as DNA: TGCGCCAGCAGCCTCGGGACAGGGGGTTTTTATAGCTACACCTTC. Its protein product is CASSLGTGGFYSYTF.